This entry features one T cell receptor (beta chain) sequence. The entry originates in a study of blood T cell repertoires in COVID-19. The overall study: COVID-19 samples, acute and convalescent, were from the United States, Italy and Spain. PBMCs, B-cell-depleted T cells, or T cells were the source of the cDNA or gDNA that made up the material.

As processed by the authors: Reference gene primers were amplified, and this amplification served to estimate nucleated cell counts. Assay: immunoSEQ multiplex PCR; the TCRdb copy retains only in-frame clones and omits some. The DNA was the basis for D and trimming; V, J and clone size are from that table. The sample carries about 160,000 clones, 82% recorded once. The J segment lost 4 bases and the V segment lost 2 bases, leaving 4 bases of the junction unmatched. Germline loops: CDR1 MDHEN, CDR2 SYDVKM. The CDR3 length is 15 residues. The V gene is TRBV28, the J gene TRBJ2-3; 9 bases match TRBD2. Sequenced input: peripheral blood. This clonotype originated in a woman in her thirties or forties with COVID-19, enrolled during active disease. The CDR3 DNA is TGTGCCAGCAGTTTAAGTAGCGGGAGTTCAGATACGCAGTATTTT. It translates to CASSLSSGSSDTQYF.